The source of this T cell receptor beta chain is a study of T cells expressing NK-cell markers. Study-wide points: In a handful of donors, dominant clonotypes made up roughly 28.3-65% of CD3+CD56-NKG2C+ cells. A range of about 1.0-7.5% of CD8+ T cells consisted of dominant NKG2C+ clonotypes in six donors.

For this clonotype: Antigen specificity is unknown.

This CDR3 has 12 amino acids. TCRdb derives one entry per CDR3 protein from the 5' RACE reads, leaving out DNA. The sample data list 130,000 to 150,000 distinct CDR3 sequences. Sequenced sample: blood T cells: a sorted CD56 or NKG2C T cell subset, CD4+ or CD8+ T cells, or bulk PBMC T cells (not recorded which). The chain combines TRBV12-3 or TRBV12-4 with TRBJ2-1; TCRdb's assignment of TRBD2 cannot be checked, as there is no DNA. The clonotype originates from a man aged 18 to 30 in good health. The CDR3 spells CASGSGVNEQFF.